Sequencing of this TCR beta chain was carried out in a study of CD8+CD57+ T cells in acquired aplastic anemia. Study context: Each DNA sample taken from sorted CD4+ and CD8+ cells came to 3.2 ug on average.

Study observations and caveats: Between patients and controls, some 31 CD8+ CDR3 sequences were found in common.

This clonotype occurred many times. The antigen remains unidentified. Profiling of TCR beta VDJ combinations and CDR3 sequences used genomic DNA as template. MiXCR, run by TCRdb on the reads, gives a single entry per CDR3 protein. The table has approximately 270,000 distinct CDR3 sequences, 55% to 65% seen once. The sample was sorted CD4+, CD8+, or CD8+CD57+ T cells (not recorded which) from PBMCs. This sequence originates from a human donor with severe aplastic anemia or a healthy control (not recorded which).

CDR3 in DNA: TGCGCCAGCAGCTTGGCCCTGGGGGTAGGGGAGACCCAGTACTTC. It specifies CASSLALGVGETQYF. The gene calls are TRBV5-1 and TRBJ2-5; D could derive from TRBD1 or TRBD2 (5 bases each). V lost 0 bases and J 5 bases, leaving 14 bases between the germline ends. Germline V CDR1 and CDR2: SGHRS, YFSETQ. The CDR3 has 15 amino acids.